This T cell receptor beta chain originates from a study of OX40 agonist ivuxolimab in advanced cancers. Concerning the study at large: Ivuxolimab, which targeted the costimulatory receptor OX40 (CD134), was an agonistic, fully human IgG2 monoclonal antibody. Intravenous ivuxolimab was administered to patients every 2 weeks at six dose levels: 0.01, 0.1, 0.3, 1.5, 3 and 10 mg/kg. Of the 50 or so patients in dose escalation, 19 had hepatocellular carcinoma, around 15 had melanoma, 9 had renal cell carcinoma and 9 had head and neck cancer. In the dose-escalation cohort, more than 75% of patients were male, and the mean age was about 55 years, with a range of about 23 to 90. Prior anti-PD-1, anti-PD-L1 or anti-CTLA-4 therapy was permitted, and checkpoint inhibitors had been received by about two fifths of dose-escalation patients. Partial responses occurred in three dose-escalation patients: two with cutaneous melanoma and one with hepatocellular carcinoma. The purpose of peripheral TCRbeta sequencing was to test whether ivuxolimab changed TCR sequence diversity and led to clonal T-cell expansion. The monotherapy dose-escalation portion (N = 52 patients) of the phase I ivuxolimab trial is reported in the paper. Broad study findings and their caveats: After ivuxolimab, more expanded clones were found on average in CD8+ T cells than in CD4+ T cells. In partial responders in the 0.1-3.0 mg/kg groups, normalized peripheral clonal expansion was found to be among the lowest, especially among CD8+ T cells. The antigen specificity of the peripheral T cells that underwent clonal expansion was not determined. Low levels of normalized T-cell clonal expansion were also seen in some patients who did not respond. At doses from 0.1 to 3.0 mg/kg, clonal expansion was seen in both CD4+ and CD8+ blood T cells between baseline and week 6.

The trial excluded patients who had a history of autoimmune disease or were on systemic immunosuppression. Peripheral blood for TCR sequencing was collected from all dose cohorts at baseline, on cycle 4 day 1, and on cycle 7 day 1. The samples were drawn from a first-in-human, open-label, multicenter phase I dose-escalation trial of ivuxolimab. The trial enrolled adults with locally advanced or metastatic head and neck squamous cell, hepatocellular, melanoma or renal cell carcinoma. Before TCR sequencing, CD4+ T cells and CD8+ T cells from peripheral blood were sorted into separate populations. For sequencing of the TCRbeta CDR3 region, genomic DNA was extracted from the sorted cells. TCRbeta CDR3 regions were sequenced using the immunoSEQ Assay. TCRdb mirrors the immuneACCESS table, restricted to in-frame sequences. Some clones are absent from its copies; in checked studies, under half trace to an unresolved V gene, and the reason for the others is unknown. A total of over 30,000 clones appear in this sample, 88% of them only once. Roughly 3.9% of the sample goes to the ten largest clones.

CDR1 and CDR2 are read off the germline V gene as SGHTA and FQGNSA. For this chain, trimming is 2 bases at the V end and 0 bases at the J end, and the number of junction bases without a gene match is 9. Taken from cysteine to phenylalanine, the CDR3 has 18 residues. The DNA shown is the 54-base CDR3, in frame from base 1. To note about this clone: Its antigen remains undetermined. Per-base qualities were not stored, and no clone one base away is much larger.

The sample in question was CD4+ or CD8+ T cells sorted from blood, obtained in a trial of the OX40 agonist ivuxolimab. This clonotype was obtained from an adult with an advanced solid tumor such as melanoma, head and neck, liver or kidney cancer. The sequence links TRBV7-2 to TRBJ2-4; TRBD1 fits 8 bases in the junction. The nucleotides read TGTGCCAGCAGCTTAAGTGGGTCAGGGGGCCTAGCCAAAAACATTCAGTACTTC. Protein translation: CASSLSGSGGLAKNIQYF.